The table lists the clone carrying this T cell receptor (beta chain) with a few counts. These data originate in a study of blood T cell repertoires in COVID-19. Overall study: Acute and convalescent COVID-19 samples came from the United States, Italy and Spain. PBMCs, B-cell-depleted T cells, or T cells provided the cDNA or gDNA that made up the material.

In the authors' methods: Amplified reference gene primers provided the basis for estimating nucleated cell counts. The method was immunoSEQ multiplex PCR; TCRdb's version includes in-frame clones alone and lacks a portion of them. V, J and clone size derive from that table, while D and trimming were established from the DNA sequence. The repertoire holds approximately 300,000 clones, with roughly 90% as singletons. Per the germline V gene, CDR1 is SEHNR and CDR2 is FQNEAQ (reference sequence). There are 14 residues in the CDR3. V was pared by 1 base and J by 6 bases, with 9 bases between. The receptor's source is a man aged 18 to 30 who had recovered from COVID-19. The chain employs TRBV7-9 and TRBJ2-2, with D unresolved. Sequencing was performed on peripheral blood. The CDR3 DNA sequence: TGTGCCAGCAGCTTAGAGTCAGGTGCCGGGGAGCTGTTTTTT. Residues: CASSLESGAGELFF.